These 29 T cell receptor beta chains were sequenced from one sample in a study of T cells in Graves' hyperthyroidism and ophthalmopathy. What was amplified from RNA transcripts were TCR beta CDR3 regions. HTBI primers drove first-round RT-PCR of the TCR CDR3. TCRdb recomputed calls from the multiplex PCR reads with MiXCR, one row per CDR3 protein. The sample lists 550,000 to 600,000 distinct CDR3 sequences, about 14% occurring once. The sample comprised blood. These receptors originate from a woman aged 18-30 years with Graves' ophthalmopathy.

The gene calls are TRBV7-2 and TRBJ2-7, with 11 nucleotides matching TRBD2. With V trimmed by 2 bases and J by 0 bases, 6 bases remained unmatched. The CDR3 totals 17 residues. Germline V CDR1 and CDR2: SGHTA, FQGNSA. The CDR3: CASSLLPGLAASYEQYF. The CDR3 DNA is TGTGCCAGCAGCTTACTACCGGGACTAGCGGCCTCCTACGAGCAGTACTTC.

This chain uses TRBV28 with TRBJ2-1; 9 bases align to TRBD2. The V gene end was trimmed by 3 bases and the J gene end by 6 bases; junction bases not matched to a gene: 6. Germline CDR1 is MDHEN and CDR2 is SYDVKM. This CDR3 comprises 15 residues. This chain's CDR3 is CASSFAGGPGNEQFF. The CDR3, as DNA: TGTGCCAGCAGTTTCGCGGGAGGGCCAGGCAATGAGCAGTTCTTC.

The genes are TRBV5-1 and TRBJ2-5; D may be TRBD2 (6 bases). CDR1 and CDR2 from the germline V gene are SGHRS and YFSETQ. CDR3 size: 16 residues. V dropped 0 bases and J dropped 3 bases, with 15 bases sitting between them. The CDR3 DNA reads TGCGCCAGCAGCTTGGTTATCGGGAGTCGGGAAGAGACCCAGTACTTC. Translating gives CASSLVIGSREETQYF.

The chain employs TRBV19 and TRBJ2-1; 7 nucleotides agree with TRBD1. Germline-derived CDR1 and CDR2 are LNHDA and SQIVND (reference sequence). The V and J ends lost 7 bases and 2 bases, in that order; junction bases with no gene match: 5. This CDR3 comprises 14 residues. CDR3 loop: CASKGQATYNEQFF. The CDR3 bases are TGTGCCAGTAAAGGACAGGCAACCTACAATGAGCAGTTCTTC.

This clonotype was counted many times. This rearrangement joins TRBV20-1 to TRBJ2-1; unclear D gene. Germline V lookup: CDR1 DFQATT, CDR2 SNEGSKA (reference sequence). V lost 3 bases and J 4 bases, leaving 19 bases between the germline ends. There are 16 residues in the CDR3. The CDR3 protein is CSARPDTGGPYNEQFF. CDR3 coding DNA: TGCAGTGCTAGGCCCGACACTGGCGGACCATACAATGAGCAGTTCTTC.

This clonotype was observed at least ten times. The rearrangement uses TRBV20-1 and TRBJ2-1; 14 bases map to TRBD2. Germline-derived CDR1 and CDR2 are DFQATT and SNEGSKA (reference sequence). The CDR3 is made up of 15 amino acids. The ends lost 3 bases at V and 11 bases at J; junction bases unmatched: 9. The CDR3 spells CSARDRLAGGFKQFF. Here the CDR3 DNA reads TGCAGTGCTAGGGACCGACTAGCGGGAGGGTTTAAGCAGTTCTTC.

The gene calls are TRBV4-1 and TRBJ2-5, with 7 bases fitting TRBD2. From germline, CDR1 is MGHRA and CDR2 YSYEKL. With V trimmed by 1 base and J by 11 bases, 16 bases remained unmatched. This CDR3 region has 16 residues. CDR3 coding DNA: TGCGCCAGCAGCCAAGCGGGCGCGGGAGCCGGAAGAGAGCAGTACTTC. This codes for CASSQAGAGAGREQYF.

This clonotype was detected ten times or more. V usage is TRBV6-1 and J usage is TRBJ2-5, with D perhaps matching TRBD2 (5 bases). The CDR3 covers 13 residues. The V end lost 7 bases, the J end lost 4 bases, and 13 bases lay between the germline ends. CDR1 and CDR2 from the germline V gene are MNHNS and SASEGT. CDR3 loop: CASTMGARETQYF. The CDR3 region has the DNA TGTGCCAGCACGATGGGAGCGCGAGAGACCCAGTACTTC.

The chain joins TRBV12-3 or TRBV12-4 to TRBJ1-4, with a possible D match to TRBD1 (6 bases). Trimming removed 10 bases at V and 8 bases at J, with 14 bases between. This CDR3 is built from 12 residues. The CDR3 protein is CATGGAREKLFF. The CDR3, as DNA: TGTGCCACCGGGGGGGCTCGGGAAAAACTGTTTTTT.

This clonotype was counted at least ten times. Here the CDR3 reads CASSLDAGAYGYTF. The CDR3, as DNA: TGCGCCAGCAGCTTGGACGCGGGGGCCTATGGCTACACCTTC. The rearrangement links TRBV5-1 to TRBJ1-2; maybe TRBD1 (6 bases). The CDR3 extends over 14 amino acids. Germline V lookup: CDR1 SGHRS, CDR2 YFSETQ. V was pared by 0 bases and J by 4 bases, with 10 bases between.

The sample holds many counts of this clonotype. The chain combines TRBV6-1 with TRBJ2-7, with 10 positions matching TRBD2. The V segment lost 5 bases and the J segment 0 bases; nucleotides outside the gene matches: 1. CDR3 length: 14 amino acids. The germline V gene encodes CDR1 MNHNS and CDR2 SASEGT. CDR3 DNA: TGTGCCAGCAGTCTAGCGGGGGACTCCTACGAGCAGTACTTC. Its protein is CASSLAGDSYEQYF.

This clonotype was seen repeatedly, ten times or more. CDR3 bases: TGTGCCATCAGTGAGTTGGGACTAGCGGAAAACTTTAACAATGAGCAGTTCTTC. Amino acid sequence: CAISELGLAENFNNEQFF. The chain couples TRBV10-3 to TRBJ2-1, with 11 nucleotides matching TRBD2. This CDR3 spans 18 amino acids. The junction had 10 bases not matched to a gene; V was cut back by 1 base and J by 5 bases. Germline values: CDR1 ENHRY, CDR2 SYGVKD.

J is TRBJ2-5 and V is TRBV4-1; D call uncertain. The germline V gene encodes CDR1 MGHRA and CDR2 YSYEKL. The CDR3 spans 15 residues. V gave up 0 bases and J gave up 1 base, with 9 bases separating them. CDR3 coding DNA: TGCGCCAGCAGCCAAGACGGCCACACCCAAGAGACCCAGTACTTC. This sequence encodes CASSQDGHTQETQYF.

This clonotype was counted many times. The chain uses TRBV15 and TRBJ2-1; no definite D call. Trimming pared 4 bases from V and 4 bases from J, leaving 8 bases between. This CDR3 has 13 amino acids. Germline values: CDR1 LNHNV, CDR2 YYDKDF (reference sequence). This CDR3 reads CATSTSVYNEQFF. The CDR3 nucleotides are TGTGCCACCAGCACAAGCGTGTACAATGAGCAGTTCTTC.

V gene TRBV5-4 combines with J gene TRBJ1-2; no definite D call. Deletions cut 4 bases from V and 5 bases from J, with 24 bases between. Germline CDR1 reads SGHNT; CDR2 reads YYREEE (reference sequence). The length of the CDR3 is 17 residues. The CDR3 coding sequence is TGTGCCAGCAGCCCCTTCGCGGGAGTGCCCGGTGGTTATGGCTACACCTTC. Its protein is CASSPFAGVPGGYGYTF.

This clonotype was counted between two and nine times. The chain joins TRBV28 to TRBJ1-3; D not resolved. The V end was cut by 4 bases, the J end by 0 bases, with 7 bases between. Germline CDR1 reads MDHEN; CDR2 reads SYDVKM. CDR3 length: 14 amino acids. CDR3 sequence (DNA): TGTGCCAGCAGTTCGTATAGCTCTGGAAACACCATATATTTT. Encoded protein: CASSSYSSGNTIYF.

This clonotype was observed a few times. The gene calls are TRBV6-2 or TRBV6-3 and TRBJ2-7, with a possible D match to TRBD2 (6 bases). The CDR3 runs 13 residues. Trimming left V 2 bases short and J 7 bases short, with 12 bases between. Germline CDR1 and CDR2: MNHEY and SVGEGT. CDR3 protein: CASSYQEGSEQYF. The CDR3 DNA sequence: TGTGCCAGCAGTTACCAGGAGGGGAGTGAGCAGTACTTC.

This clonotype was detected many times. The chain links TRBV11-2 to TRBJ1-1; no definite D call. The germline V gene has CDR1 SGHAT and CDR2 FQNNGV. CDR3 length: 14 residues. V lost 3 bases and J 0 bases, leaving 8 bases between the germline ends. CDR3 in amino acids: CASSFSRVNTEAFF. DNA for the CDR3: TGTGCCAGCAGCTTCTCTAGGGTGAACACTGAAGCTTTCTTT.

This chain links TRBV6-1 with TRBJ2-7, with 9 bases lining up with TRBD2. The V and J ends lost 3 bases and 3 bases, in that order; junction bases with no gene match: 6. The germline CDR1 and CDR2 sequences are MNHNS and SASEGT. The CDR3 loop spans 15 amino acids. The CDR3 region has the DNA TGTGCCAGCAGTGACCAGCTAGCGGGAAGCTACGAGCAGTACTTC. It specifies CASSDQLAGSYEQYF.

V gene TRBV5-6 combines with J gene TRBJ1-4; D perhaps matches TRBD1 (5 bases). This CDR3 spans 14 amino acids. Germline loops: CDR1 SGHDT, CDR2 YYEEEE. The germline V and J ends were trimmed by 0 bases and 10 bases, with 13 bases remaining between them. CDR3 nucleotide sequence: TGTGCCAGCAGCTTGGGCCGGGGCATCGGAAAACTGTTTTTT. Residues: CASSLGRGIGKLFF.

This clonotype was seen repeatedly, ten times or more. This chain joins TRBV3-1 and TRBJ2-7; unclear D gene. The germline CDR1 and CDR2 sequences are LGHDT and YNNKEL (reference sequence). Trimming removed 4 bases from V and 4 bases from J, with 8 bases in between. This CDR3 has 12 residues. The CDR3 coding sequence is TGTGCCAGCAGCCTCACACCTTACGAGCAGTACTTC. Encoded protein: CASSLTPYEQYF.

Remarks on this clonotype: A much larger clone differs from this one at a single base, so this may be a read error. The conserved phenylalanine or tryptophan is not found at the CDR3 terminus, so this likely reflects a read error. This chain joins TRBV11-3 and TRBJ2-1; TRBD1 matches 9 bases. The CDR3 length is 17 residues. Germline V gene lookup returns CDR1 SGHNT and CDR2 YENEEA. V was pared by 0 bases and J by 7 bases, with 10 bases of the junction left unmatched. This CDR3 reads CASSLDWTGAEENEQFS. The CDR3 DNA is TGTGCCAGCAGCTTAGACTGGACAGGGGCGGAAGAAAATGAGCAGTTCTCC.

The chain couples TRBV7-9 to TRBJ2-3, with D maybe TRBD1 (6 bases). Per germline, CDR1 SEHNR and CDR2 FQNEAQ (reference sequence). The V end was cut by 4 bases, the J end by 2 bases, with 10 bases between. This CDR3 has 14 residues. The CDR3 DNA follows: TGTGCCAGCAGCTATTCAGGGGTCACAGATACGCAGTATTTT. This encodes CASSYSGVTDTQYF.

There are many counts of this clonotype. J is TRBJ2-7 and V is TRBV28; 10 bases map to TRBD1. The CDR3 is made up of 15 amino acids. The junction had 8 bases not matched to a gene; V was cut back by 5 bases and J by 4 bases. From germline, CDR1 is MDHEN and CDR2 SYDVKM. CDR3 amino acids: CASSPTGGPDYEQYF. Written as DNA, the CDR3 is TGTGCCAGCAGTCCGACAGGGGGCCCCGATTACGAGCAGTACTTC.

The genes are TRBV9 and TRBJ2-7; 10 bases align to TRBD2. V lost 0 bases to trimming and J lost 7 bases; unmatched junction nucleotides: 7. Germline lookup yields CDR1 SGDLS and CDR2 YYNGEE. The CDR3 has 15 residues. The CDR3 coding sequence is TGTGCCAGCAGCGTAGATAGCGGGAGGTCCGATGAGCAGTACTTC. It translates to CASSVDSGRSDEQYF.

This clonotype was observed many times. The chain employs TRBV20-1 and TRBJ2-3; no definite D call. Germline CDR1 DFQATT, CDR2 SNEGSKA (reference sequence). CDR3 length equals 13 residues. Trimming removed 5 bases from V and 0 bases from J, with 9 bases in between. The CDR3 DNA reads TGCAGTGCTCTGGTGGAGAGCACAGATACGCAGTATTTT. This gives the protein CSALVESTDTQYF.

This clonotype was detected ten times or more. V and J are TRBV28 and TRBJ1-5; D is unclear. Looked up from germline, CDR1 is MDHEN and CDR2 is SYDVKM. V was clipped by 4 bases and J by 1 base, with 11 bases between them. The CDR3 is made up of 15 amino acids. CDR3 nucleotides: TGTGCCAGCAGTTCCGCTTCCTGGAGCAATCAGCCCCAGCATTTT. Translated: CASSSASWSNQPQHF.

The chain employs TRBV6-5 and TRBJ2-2, with D unclear. V lost 2 bases and J lost 6, with 7 bases in between. This CDR3 region has 13 residues. Germline CDR1 MNHEY, CDR2 SVGAGI. CDR3 protein: CASSYERPGELFF. Here the CDR3 DNA reads TGTGCCAGCAGTTACGAGCGACCCGGGGAGCTGTTTTTT.

This clonotype was detected ten times or more. J is TRBJ2-7 and V is TRBV28; a weak D match, TRBD2 (7 bases). V was cut by 6 bases and J by 2 bases, with 17 bases left in between. Germline CDR1 MDHEN, CDR2 SYDVKM. CDR3 size: 15 residues. CDR3 DNA: TGTGCCAGCAGCCTTGGGGGGGCGGTTCCCTACGAGCAGTACTTC. Translated, it gives CASSLGGAVPYEQYF.